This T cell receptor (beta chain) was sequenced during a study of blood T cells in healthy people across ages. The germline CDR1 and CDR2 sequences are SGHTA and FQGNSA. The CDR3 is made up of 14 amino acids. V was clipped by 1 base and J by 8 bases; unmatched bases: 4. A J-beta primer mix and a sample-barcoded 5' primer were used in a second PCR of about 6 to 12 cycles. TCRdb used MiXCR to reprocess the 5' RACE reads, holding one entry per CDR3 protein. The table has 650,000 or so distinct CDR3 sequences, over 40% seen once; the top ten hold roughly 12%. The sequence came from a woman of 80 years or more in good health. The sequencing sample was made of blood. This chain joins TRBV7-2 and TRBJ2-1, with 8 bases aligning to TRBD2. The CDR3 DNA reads TGTGCCAGCAGCTTAGTTCTGACTAGCGATGAGCAGTTCTTC. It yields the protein CASSLVLTSDEQFF.